Shown below are 5 T cell receptor beta chains from a single sample sequenced in a study of regulatory T cells in long-lasting Graves disease (dated by TCRdb to about 2021). Receptor amplification or capture employed multiplex PCR. TCRdb shows the sequencer as Illumina HiSeq 4000. To build TCR beta libraries, CDR3 regions were amplified by Arm-PCR using iRepertoire HTBI primers. TCRdb applied fastp at Q25 and MiXCR to the public reads, then kept only in-frame beta chains. Entries that share a CDR3 protein sequence are merged under the most common genes and DNA. This sample comprises about 430,000 distinct CDR3 sequences, roughly 23% of them detected only once. In total, the top ten clones hold roughly an eighth of the sample. The time point label here, explained by the study, means: persistent/refractory GD, antithyroid drugs over 5 years with positive TRAb. For both TCR sequencing and RNA sequencing, RNA was extracted from PBMCs in TRIzol.

This specimen was peripheral blood mononuclear cells (PBMCs), taken when the disease was refractory, from a patient treated with antithyroid drugs. Source of these receptors: a female donor with Graves disease.

This clonotype was counted ten times or more. The chain has TRBV2 and TRBJ2-7; 11 bases line up with TRBD1. The length of the CDR3 is 14 residues. Germline assignment: CDR1 SNHLY and CDR2 FYNNEI. Unmatched junction bases numbered 5, after V lost 7 bases and J lost 3 bases. CDR3 sequence reads: CASKRGQGGYEQYF. The CDR3 DNA is TGTGCCAGCAAAAGGGGACAGGGGGGCTACGAGCAGTACTTC.

This clonotype has more than one count but fewer than ten. This sequence joins TRBV24-1 and TRBJ2-5; 7 nucleotides match TRBD1. Germline V gene sequence: CDR1 KGHDR, CDR2 SFDVKD. The CDR3 totals 15 residues. The junction had 7 bases not matched to a gene; V was cut back by 3 bases and J by 4 bases. Here the CDR3 DNA reads TGTGCCACCAGTGATGCCGTTGCAGGGGGAGAGACCCAGTACTTC. Translation gives CATSDAVAGGETQYF.

This clonotype was seen ten or more times. This chain uses TRBV10-3 with TRBJ2-7; no clear D gene. The ends were cut back, 4 bases at V and 0 bases at J, with 1 base in the middle. CDR3 length: 11 residues. Germline CDR1 is ENHRY and CDR2 is SYGVKD. CDR3 DNA: TGTGCCATCAGTGGCTCCTACGAGCAGTACTTC. This gives the protein CAISGSYEQYF.

This clonotype was picked up many times. This chain uses TRBV2 with TRBJ1-4, with a tentative D call TRBD1 (5 bases). There are 13 residues in the CDR3. Trimming left V 4 bases short and J 5 bases short, with 8 bases between. Germline V gives CDR1 SNHLY, CDR2 FYNNEI. The CDR3 is CASSVTENEKLFF. The CDR3 DNA sequence: TGTGCCAGCAGTGTGACAGAGAATGAAAAACTGTTTTTT.

This clonotype was seen repeatedly, ten times or more. This sequence joins TRBV15 and TRBJ2-7; TRBD1 matches at 9 bases. The trim removed 0 bases at V and 5 bases at J, leaving 11 bases unmatched. Looked up from germline, CDR1 is LNHNV and CDR2 is YYDKDF (reference sequence). CDR3 length equals 17 residues. CDR3 DNA: TGTGCCACCAGCAGAGACGTACCGGGACAGGGTAAACACGAGCAGTACTTC. The encoded protein is CATSRDVPGQGKHEQYF.